This TCR beta chain derives from a study of cytomegalovirus exposure and HLA in healthy donors. Overall study results and limits: Some segments of the V type, notably TRBV6-2 and TRBV6-3, were excluded as indistinguishable. A likely sequencing artifact accounted for one observed cluster of highly shared sequence variants.

Germline CDR1 reads SGHVS; CDR2 reads FNYEAQ. The J segment lost 8 bases and the V segment lost 1 base, leaving 13 bases of the junction unmatched. The CDR3 sequence is 17 residues long. 13 Jbeta primers and 60 Vbeta primers were used for the PCR. Clones were read by immunoSEQ multiplex PCR, and TCRdb kept only the in-frame ones, dropping some. The repertoire has fewer than 200,000 clones, more than 65% of them found once; the top ten carry 1.5% to 2%. Worth noting for this clone: The antigen is not known.

The genes are TRBV7-6 and TRBJ2-1; TRBD2 matches 8 bases. The TCR was taken from a young woman in good health and CMV-seronegative. The source material was PBMCs. CDR3 protein: CASSLGPHREGSDEQFF. CDR3 bases: TGTGCCAGCAGCTTAGGACCCCACCGGGAGGGCAGCGATGAGCAGTTCTTC.